Listed below are T cell receptor beta chains from one sample, sequenced in a study of beta chain features in type 1 diabetes. Profiling relied on immunoSEQ multiplex PCR, and the TCRdb table lists in-frame clones only, not all of them. The repertoire holds approximately 470,000 clones, about 30% seen once, with about 0.065% in the top ten. Sequencing used naive CD4+ T cells from blood. The origin of the receptors is a man between 18 and 29 years old in good health. Each CDR3 is given with its conserved first and last residue. The order of the fields is V gene, D gene, J gene, clone size, CDR3 DNA, CDR3 protein. The D gene is left open where the match is weak. The listing skips clone size in some rows; elsewhere it reads once, few, many or a size class.

v_gene: TRBV7-9; d_gene: TRBD2; j_gene: TRBJ2-3; abundance: NA; CDR3nt: TGTGCCAGCAGCTTAGGGACTAGCGGGAGCACAGATACGCAGTATTTT; CDR3aa: CASSLGTSGSTDTQYF
v_gene: TRBV4-3; d_gene: TRBD2; j_gene: TRBJ2-3; abundance: NA; CDR3nt: TGCGCCAGCAGCCAAGAAAAGCGGGAGGGCCAGGTTAGAGATACGCAGTATTTT; CDR3aa: CASSQEKREGQVRDTQYF
v_gene: TRBV20-1; d_gene: NA; j_gene: TRBJ2-5; abundance: few; CDR3nt: TGCAGTGTAGGTGTCCAAGAGACCCAGTACTTC; CDR3aa: CSVGVQETQYF
v_gene: TRBV6-6; d_gene: NA; j_gene: TRBJ1-5; abundance: NA; CDR3nt: TGTGCCAGCAGGGTCCTATCGGGCAATCAGCCCCAGCATTTT; CDR3aa: CASRVLSGNQPQHF
v_gene: TRBV5-4; d_gene: NA; j_gene: TRBJ1-1; abundance: few; CDR3nt: TGTGCCAGCAGCTTGCAGGATTTGAACACTGAAGCTTTCTTT; CDR3aa: CASSLQDLNTEAFF
v_gene: TRBV16; d_gene: TRBD2; j_gene: TRBJ2-7; abundance: NA; CDR3nt: TGTGCCAGCAGCCAAAGGTTAGCGGGAGGTACCTACGAGCAGTACTTC; CDR3aa: CASSQRLAGGTYEQYF
v_gene: TRBV7-2; d_gene: TRBD2; j_gene: TRBJ2-1; abundance: NA; CDR3nt: TGTGCCAGCAGCTGGACTTCCAGCGGGAGGGCCCGGAATGAGCAGTTCTTC; CDR3aa: CASSWTSSGRARNEQFF
v_gene: TRBV30; d_gene: NA; j_gene: TRBJ2-1; abundance: NA; CDR3nt: TGTGCCTGGATCCGGTGGAGAAATGAGCAGTTCTTC; CDR3aa: CAWIRWRNEQFF
v_gene: TRBV30; d_gene: NA; j_gene: TRBJ2-3; abundance: few; CDR3nt: TGTGCCTGGGGCCAGAATCTGATGGTCACAGATACGCAGTATTTT; CDR3aa: CAWGQNLMVTDTQYF
v_gene: TRBV25-1; d_gene: NA; j_gene: TRBJ2-7; abundance: NA; CDR3nt: TGTGCCAGCGGCGGTGTTGGGTACGAGCAGTACTTC; CDR3aa: CASGGVGYEQYF
v_gene: TRBV28; d_gene: NA; j_gene: TRBJ2-7; abundance: few; CDR3nt: TGTGCCAGTGGAGTTAGCGGAGGCTCCTACGAGCAGTACTTC; CDR3aa: CASGVSGGSYEQYF
v_gene: TRBV27; d_gene: NA; j_gene: TRBJ1-4; abundance: NA; CDR3nt: TGTGCCAGCAGTAAACAGACTACAGGGAGAAAGGAAAAACTGTTTTTT; CDR3aa: CASSKQTTGRKEKLFF
v_gene: TRBV11-2; d_gene: NA; j_gene: TRBJ2-1; abundance: few; CDR3nt: TGTGCCAGCTCGCGGGGCGTGACTGAGCAGTTCTTC; CDR3aa: CASSRGVTEQFF
v_gene: TRBV29-1; d_gene: NA; j_gene: TRBJ2-3; abundance: NA; CDR3nt: TGCAGCGAGTCTAGGGCCACAGATACGCAGTATTTT; CDR3aa: CSESRATDTQYF
v_gene: TRBV27; d_gene: TRBD2; j_gene: TRBJ2-1; abundance: NA; CDR3nt: TGTGCCAGCAGCGGGACTAGCGGAAATGAGCAGTTCTTC; CDR3aa: CASSGTSGNEQFF
v_gene: TRBV6-6; d_gene: NA; j_gene: TRBJ1-5; abundance: NA; CDR3nt: TGTGCCAGCAGTTACTCGGCGGAGAGGGGGCAGCCCCAGCATTTT; CDR3aa: CASSYSAERGQPQHF
v_gene: TRBV25-1; d_gene: NA; j_gene: TRBJ2-1; abundance: NA; CDR3nt: TGTGCCAGCAGTGCCGGCCAAGAGCTGTTCTTC; CDR3aa: CASSAGQELFF
v_gene: TRBV7-2; d_gene: TRBD2; j_gene: TRBJ2-1; abundance: few; CDR3nt: TGTGCCAGCAGCTTTTTAGCGGGAGGCTTCAACGAGCAGTTCTTC; CDR3aa: CASSFLAGGFNEQFF
v_gene: TRBV9; d_gene: TRBD2; j_gene: TRBJ2-7; abundance: NA; CDR3nt: TGTGCCAGCAGCTCCTCACTAGCGGGAGTTCTCGAGCAGTACTTC; CDR3aa: CASSSSLAGVLEQYF
v_gene: TRBV2; d_gene: TRBD2; j_gene: TRBJ2-3; abundance: few; CDR3nt: TGTGCCAGCAGTGAAGGAGGACTAGCGGCCACAGATACGCAGTATTTT; CDR3aa: CASSEGGLAATDTQYF
v_gene: TRBV11-2; d_gene: TRBD2; j_gene: TRBJ2-3; abundance: once; CDR3nt: TGTGCCAGCAGCTTACTCGGGAGGACAGATACGCAGTATTTT; CDR3aa: CASSLLGRTDTQYF
v_gene: TRBV29-1; d_gene: NA; j_gene: TRBJ2-7; abundance: NA; CDR3nt: TGCAGCGGCTCGACACACTACGAGCAGTACTTC; CDR3aa: CSGSTHYEQYF
v_gene: TRBV7-7; d_gene: NA; j_gene: TRBJ2-7; abundance: NA; CDR3nt: TGTGCTAGCAGCTTAGGCCATTACTACGAGCAGTACTTC; CDR3aa: CASSLGHYYEQYF
v_gene: TRBV30; d_gene: TRBD1; j_gene: TRBJ1-1; abundance: NA; CDR3nt: TGTGCCTGGACCCGGGACAGGGTGAACACTGAAGCTTTCTTT; CDR3aa: CAWTRDRVNTEAFF
v_gene: TRBV6-5; d_gene: NA; j_gene: TRBJ1-2; abundance: once; CDR3nt: TGTGCCAGCAGTTACTCGCCTAACGTAGGTGGAAGCTACACCTTC; CDR3aa: CASSYSPNVGGSYTF
v_gene: TRBV29-1; d_gene: TRBD1; j_gene: TRBJ2-7; abundance: NA; CDR3nt: TGCAGCGTTGAGGGGACAGGGGTCGCGTACTTC; CDR3aa: CSVEGTGVAYF
v_gene: TRBV30; d_gene: TRBD1; j_gene: TRBJ1-5; abundance: NA; CDR3nt: TGTGCCTGGGCGGACAGGGGGCTTATTCAGCCCCAGCATTTT; CDR3aa: CAWADRGLIQPQHF